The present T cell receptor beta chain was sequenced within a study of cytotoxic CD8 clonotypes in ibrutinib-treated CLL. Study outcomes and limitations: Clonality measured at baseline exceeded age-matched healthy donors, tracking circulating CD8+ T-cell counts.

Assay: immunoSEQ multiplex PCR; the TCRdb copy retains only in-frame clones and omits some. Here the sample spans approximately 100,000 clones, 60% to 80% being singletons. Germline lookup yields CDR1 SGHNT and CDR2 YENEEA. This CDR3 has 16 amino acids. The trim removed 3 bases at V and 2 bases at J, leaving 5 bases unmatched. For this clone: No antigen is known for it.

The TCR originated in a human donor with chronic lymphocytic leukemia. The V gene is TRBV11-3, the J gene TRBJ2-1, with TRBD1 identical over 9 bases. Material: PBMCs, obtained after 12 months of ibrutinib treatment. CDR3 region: CASSFSGTGPYNEQFF. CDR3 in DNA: TGTGCCAGCAGCTTCTCCGGGACAGGGCCCTACAATGAGCAGTTCTTC.